Shown below are 16 T cell receptor beta chains from a single sample sequenced in a study of monozygotic twins with inflammatory bowel disease. TCRdb reprocessed the 5' RACE reads; each CDR3 protein has one entry and no DNA is given. Here the sample table reports roughly 100,000 distinct CDR3 sequences. Sequencing input: blood. The receptors stem from a human donor with ulcerative colitis or Crohn's disease, or a healthy co-twin of an affected twin (not recorded which).

This rearrangement joins TRBV6-2 or TRBV6-3 to TRBJ2-1; TCRdb's D gene call, TRBD2, goes unchecked for lack of DNA. Germline assignment: CDR1 MNHEY and CDR2 SVGEGT. The CDR3 loop spans 14 amino acids. This CDR3 is CASRMISGINEQFF.

V and J are TRBV18 and TRBJ2-1. This CDR3 region has 13 residues. CDR1 is KGHSH, CDR2 LQKENI, per germline. This CDR3 is CASSPDLGGEQFF.

V is TRBV19 and J is TRBJ1-5. Germline CDR1 and CDR2: LNHDA and SQIVND (reference sequence). The CDR3 runs 15 residues. CDR3 residues: CASSWGQEGDQPQHF.

This chain joins TRBV4-2 and TRBJ2-7; with no DNA, the TCRdb D assignment of TRBD1 cannot be verified. Per the germline V gene, CDR1 is LGHNA and CDR2 is YNFKEQ. CDR3 length: 15 residues. The CDR3 protein is CASSQGAGPGYEQYF.

The chain joins TRBV11-2 to TRBJ2-7; the TCRdb D gene call, TRBD1, has no DNA to confirm it. The V gene's germline CDR1 is SGHAT and CDR2 FQNNGV. The CDR3 has 21 residues. The CDR3 sequence is CASSTLEPKTPRSSRGYEQYF.

The V call is TRBV11-1, the J call TRBJ2-7; TCRdb's D call, TRBD2, is unchecked because there is no DNA. The CDR3 spans 18 residues. Germline loops: CDR1 SGHAT, CDR2 FQDESV (reference sequence). Here the CDR3 reads CASSPKGLAGPNSYEQYF.

The chain couples TRBV29-1 to TRBJ2-7; the D gene TCRdb calls, TRBD2, cannot be checked with no DNA. The CDR3 has 13 residues. CDR1 and CDR2 from the germline V gene are SQVTM and ANQGSEA. Here the CDR3 reads CSVAGLATYEQYF.

The chain couples TRBV5-1 to TRBJ1-5. CDR1 and CDR2 from the germline V gene are SGHRS and YFSETQ. The CDR3 contains 14 residues. This chain's CDR3 is CASSQGEGNQPQHF.

The rearrangement uses TRBV5-1 and TRBJ2-1; the D call of TRBD1 rests on TCRdb alone, since no DNA is present to check it. CDR3 length equals 18 residues. Germline CDR1 and CDR2: SGHRS and YFSETQ. The CDR3 region is CASSLYQSGHSSYNEQFF. The full variable domain, in which reference TRBV5-1 and TRBJ2-1 provide the parts outside the CDR3, is KAGVTQTPRYLIKTRGQQVTLSCSPISGHRSVSWYQQTPGQGLQFLFEYFSETQRNKGNFPGRFSGRQFSNSRSEMNVSTLELGDSALYLCASSLYQSGHSSYNEQFFGPGTRLTVL.

The chain recombines TRBV20-1 with TRBJ2-7; TCRdb picks TRBD1, but there is no DNA to check that call. The CDR3 loop spans 14 amino acids. Germline V gene lookup returns CDR1 DFQATT and CDR2 SNEGSKA (reference sequence). This chain's CDR3 is CSARGGTPTYEQYF.

The genes are TRBV9 and TRBJ2-1; checking the TCRdb D call of TRBD2 is not possible without DNA. CDR1 is SGDLS and CDR2 is YYNGEE in the germline V gene. This CDR3 comprises 14 residues. The CDR3 is CASSAAGTYNEQFF.

The chain couples TRBV24-1 to TRBJ2-3; TCRdb outputs TRBD2, but without DNA this stays unchecked. CDR3 length equals 15 residues. Germline V gene lookup returns CDR1 KGHDR and CDR2 SFDVKD. The CDR3 sequence is CATSDFSGGTDTQYF.

The chain joins TRBV15 to TRBJ1-1. The CDR3 totals 11 residues. The germline CDR1 and CDR2 sequences are LNHNV and YYDKDF (reference sequence). CDR3: CATSIGAEAFF.

The chain has TRBV7-2 and TRBJ1-2; the TCRdb call, TRBD1, lacks DNA for checking. CDR1 and CDR2 (germline): SGHTA, FQGNSA. The CDR3 has 15 residues. The CDR3 here is CASSLQLGAGEGYTF.

The V call is TRBV19, the J call TRBJ2-2. The CDR3 loop spans 15 amino acids. Germline V gene data show CDR1 as LNHDA and CDR2 as SQIVND (reference sequence). The CDR3 loop is CASSIGSPHTGELFF.

This sequence joins TRBV7-2 and TRBJ2-7. Germline V CDR1 and CDR2: SGHTA, FQGNSA. The CDR3 length is 14 residues. CDR3 residues: CASSRSLPPYEQYF.